The T cell receptor (beta chain) under discussion was sequenced for a study of brain metastases from non-small cell lung cancer. Trimming removed 3 bases at V and 5 bases at J, with 4 bases between. The V gene's germline CDR1 is SGHDN and CDR2 FVKESK. This CDR3 has 11 residues. A word on this clone: Its antigen is undetermined.

The repertoire was sequenced with immunoSEQ multiplex PCR; TCRdb's copy has only in-frame clones and lacks some. The sample consists of about 3,100 clones, about 86% of them appearing once. General study findings and limits: Brain metastases shared most TCR repertoire with primaries, with sparse T cells.

V and J are TRBV14 and TRBJ2-5; D not resolved. This TCR derives from a donor aged 40 or older with non-small cell lung cancer. Material for sequencing was tissue from a brain metastasis. CDR3 region: CASSHTETQYF. The CDR3 DNA follows: TGTGCCAGCAGCCACACCGAGACCCAGTACTTC.